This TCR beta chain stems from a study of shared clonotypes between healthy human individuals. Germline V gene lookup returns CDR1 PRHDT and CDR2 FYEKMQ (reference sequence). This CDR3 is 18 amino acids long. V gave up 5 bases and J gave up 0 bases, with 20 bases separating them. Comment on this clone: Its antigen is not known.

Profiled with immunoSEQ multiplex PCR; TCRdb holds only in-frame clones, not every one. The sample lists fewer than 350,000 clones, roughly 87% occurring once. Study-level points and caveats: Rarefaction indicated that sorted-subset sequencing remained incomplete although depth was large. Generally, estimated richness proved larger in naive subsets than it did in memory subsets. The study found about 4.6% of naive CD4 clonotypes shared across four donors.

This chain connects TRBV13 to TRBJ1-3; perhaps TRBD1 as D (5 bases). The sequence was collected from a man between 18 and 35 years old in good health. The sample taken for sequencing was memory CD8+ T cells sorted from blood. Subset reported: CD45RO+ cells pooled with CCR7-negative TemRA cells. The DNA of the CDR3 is TGTGCCAGCAGCCCGCAGCTTGACGGGGCAAGCTCTGGAAACACCATATATTTT. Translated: CASSPQLDGASSGNTIYF.